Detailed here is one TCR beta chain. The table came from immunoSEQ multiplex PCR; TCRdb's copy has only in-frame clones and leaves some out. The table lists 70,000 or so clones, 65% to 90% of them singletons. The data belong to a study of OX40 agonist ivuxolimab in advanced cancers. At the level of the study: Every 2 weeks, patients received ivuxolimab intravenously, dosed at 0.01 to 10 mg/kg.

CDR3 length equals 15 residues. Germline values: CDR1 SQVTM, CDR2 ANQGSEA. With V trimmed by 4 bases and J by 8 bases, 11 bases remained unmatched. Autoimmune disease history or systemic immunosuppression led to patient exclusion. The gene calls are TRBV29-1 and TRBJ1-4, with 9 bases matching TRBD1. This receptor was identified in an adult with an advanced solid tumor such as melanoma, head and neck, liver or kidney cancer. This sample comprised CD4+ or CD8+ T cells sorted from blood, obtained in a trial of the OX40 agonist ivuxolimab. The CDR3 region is CSVGPAGTGLEKLFF. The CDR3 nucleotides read TGCAGCGTTGGACCCGCCGGGACAGGGCTGGAAAAACTGTTTTTT.